The next 14 T cell receptor beta chains were all read from a single sample in a study of blood T cell repertoires in COVID-19. Data came from immunoSEQ multiplex PCR; TCRdb stores just in-frame clones and leaves some out. The sample lists roughly 240,000 clones, 85% to 90% occurring once. The sample consisted of peripheral blood. All receptors come from a man in his late teens or twenties with active or convalescent COVID-19.

The genes are TRBV23-1 and TRBJ1-6; the D is unclear. TRBV23-1 is labeled an ORF, and its function is uncertain. Deletions cut 2 bases from V and 0 bases from J, with 11 bases between. The CDR3 totals 17 residues. CDR3 coding DNA: TGCGCCAGCAGTCAACGCCCGGCTAGCTCCTATAATTCACCCCTCCACTTT. This encodes CASSQRPASSYNSPLHF.

This chain links TRBV5-4 with TRBJ2-7; TRBD1 agrees at 9 bases. The junction had 1 base not matched to a gene; V was cut back by 2 bases and J by 1 base. CDR3 length equals 14 residues. Germline V gives CDR1 SGHNT, CDR2 YYREEE (reference sequence). CDR3 sequence (DNA): TGTGCCAGCAGCTTCGGACAGGGGTCCTACGAGCAGTACTTC. Its protein product is CASSFGQGSYEQYF.

V usage is TRBV6-5 and J usage is TRBJ2-2; TRBD1 aligns across 7 bases. Per the germline V gene, CDR1 is MNHEY and CDR2 is SVGAGI. The J segment lost 1 base and the V segment lost 6 bases, leaving 5 bases of the junction unmatched. This CDR3 spans 15 amino acids. CDR3 bases: TGTGCCAGCAGACCGACAGGGAAGAACACCGGGGAGCTGTTTTTT. The encoded protein is CASRPTGKNTGELFF.

This clone was picked up one time. The chain recombines TRBV7-9 with TRBJ1-1; a possible D gene is TRBD1 (5 bases). Germline V gene sequence: CDR1 SEHNR, CDR2 FQNEAQ (reference sequence). V shed 0 bases and J shed 5 bases, with 10 bases lying between them. The CDR3 spans 14 residues. CDR3 nucleotides: TGTGCCAGCAGCTTAGCGGGAGGGACGACTGAAGCTTTCTTT. It is translated as CASSLAGGTTEAFF.

This chain joins TRBV19 and TRBJ1-2; D gene ambiguous. The CDR3 runs 13 residues. The V gene's germline CDR1 is LNHDA and CDR2 SQIVND (reference sequence). V lost 5 bases and J 6 bases, leaving 13 bases between the germline ends. This CDR3 reads CASSGGPGNGYTF. Written as DNA, the CDR3 is TGTGCCAGTAGTGGAGGTCCTGGCAATGGCTACACCTTC.

A note on this clone: This sample includes further DNA sequences coding for the same CDR3. The chain is built from TRBV5-6 and TRBJ2-5; no clear D. CDR3 size: 11 residues. From germline, CDR1 is SGHDT and CDR2 YYEEEE. The V end lost 2 bases, the J end lost 5 bases, and 4 bases lay between the germline ends. The CDR3, as DNA: TGTGCCAGCAGCTTAGCGGAGACCCAGTACTTC. It is translated as CASSLAETQYF.

The CDR3 spells CSGGLAGLRPEQFF. The CDR3, as DNA: TGCAGCGGGGGACTAGCGGGTTTACGCCCGGAGCAGTTCTTC. The chain employs TRBV29-1 and TRBJ2-1, with 12 bases aligning to TRBD2. The CDR3 runs 14 residues. The V and J ends lost 7 bases and 10 bases, in that order; junction bases with no gene match: 11. CDR1 is SQVTM and CDR2 is ANQGSEA in the germline V gene.

CDR3 sequence (DNA): TGTGCCAGCAGCTTGGGGGACCTGGACAGTGCGGGCTACACCTTC. It encodes CASSLGDLDSAGYTF. This chain connects TRBV5-4 to TRBJ1-2; D perhaps matches TRBD1 (6 bases). The V gene lost 0 bases and the J gene lost 8 bases, with 17 bases spanning the gap. This CDR3 has 15 residues. Per germline, CDR1 SGHNT and CDR2 YYREEE (reference sequence).

In this sample, this clone turned up a few times. The CDR3 DNA reads TGTGCCAGCAGCTTTACGGTTGATCAGCCCCAGCATTTT. Translating it yields CASSFTVDQPQHF. This chain joins TRBV7-3 and TRBJ1-5, with unresolved D. This CDR3 comprises 13 residues. Germline V gene data show CDR1 as SGHTA and CDR2 as FQGTGA. V was shortened by 3 bases and J by 5 bases, with 8 bases between the two germline ends.

The chain employs TRBV5-1 and TRBJ1-2, with D unresolved. Trimming took off 2 bases at V and 8 bases at J, with 10 bases between the two ends. Per the germline V gene, CDR1 is SGHRS and CDR2 is YFSETQ. The CDR3 consists of 12 residues. CDR3 nucleotides: TGCGCCAGCAGCTTTGACGCGAGGGGCTACACCTTC. Translating it yields CASSFDARGYTF.

The V and J genes are TRBV19 and TRBJ1-5; D perhaps matches TRBD1 (5 bases). Deletions cut 6 bases from V and 5 bases from J, with 11 bases between. The CDR3 sequence is 13 residues long. The germline V gene encodes CDR1 LNHDA and CDR2 SQIVND (reference sequence). CDR3 loop: CASRDTIYQPQHF. CDR3 nucleotide sequence: TGTGCCAGTAGGGACACAATTTATCAGCCCCAGCATTTT.

J is TRBJ1-3 and V is TRBV12-5; perhaps TRBD1 as D (5 bases). The CDR3 consists of 13 residues. CDR1 and CDR2 (germline): LGHNT, FRNRAP. The V and J ends lost 10 bases and 3 bases respectively, with 13 bases between them. For the CDR3, the DNA is TGTGCTACCGGACACCGCCTTGGAAACACCATATATTTT. This gives the protein CATGHRLGNTIYF.

The chain couples TRBV7-2 to TRBJ2-5, with 7 bases fitting TRBD1. The CDR3 extends over 14 amino acids. Trimming cost V 1 base and J 5 bases; bases outside gene matches: 4. Germline CDR1 is SGHTA and CDR2 is FQGNSA. Written as DNA, the CDR3 is TGTGCCAGCAGCTTAGGAGGGGGCTTGGAGACCCAGTACTTC. Amino acids: CASSLGGGLETQYF.

The V call is TRBV5-1, the J call TRBJ2-1; TRBD2 might be the D (6 bases). This CDR3 comprises 15 residues. Germline V gene data show CDR1 as SGHRS and CDR2 as YFSETQ. The germline V and J ends were trimmed by 4 bases and 10 bases, with 21 bases remaining between them. The chain's CDR3 is CASSRGGSSGGEQFF. CDR3 bases: TGCGCCAGCAGCCGCGGAGGGTCCAGCGGAGGAGAGCAGTTCTTC.